The T cell receptor (beta chain) under discussion was sequenced for a study of immune evolution from preneoplasia to lung adenocarcinoma. General study points: Later-stage lesions appeared to have more T cells, more diversity, less clonality.

CDR3 length: 14 residues. Germline CDR1 is SGHVS and CDR2 is FNYEAQ. The ends lost 10 bases at V and 4 bases at J; junction bases unmatched: 9. Only in-frame clones appear in the TCRdb table, and some are missing; sequencing was by immunoSEQ multiplex PCR. The repertoire holds a few thousand clones, with about 85% as singletons. Between the mid-2010s and the late 2010s, patients underwent resection in Japan or China. About this clone: Its antigen is currently unknown.

The clonotype originates from a person between 60 and 79 years old with lung adenocarcinoma. The source material was FFPE adjacent normal lung tissue. The chain uses TRBV7-6 and TRBJ2-1; TRBD2 matches at 8 bases. In DNA form, the CDR3 reads TGTGCCACCGGAACGGGAGGGGGTTACAATGAGCAGTTCTTC. Its translation: CATGTGGGYNEQFF.